This entry lists 9 T cell receptor beta chains sequenced from one sample in a study of blood T cell repertoires in COVID-19. The protocol was immunoSEQ multiplex PCR, while the TCRdb copy is restricted to in-frame clones and leaves out a portion. The profile shows under 130,000 clones, roughly nine tenths of them singletons. The sequencing input was peripheral blood. These receptors all stem from a woman older than 75 with acute or convalescent COVID-19.

The chain joins TRBV30 to TRBJ2-3, with 8 bases lining up with TRBD2. In germline, CDR1 is GTSNPN, CDR2 SVGIG (reference sequence). Losses at the gene ends were 3 bases for V and 2 bases for J; bases not matched to a gene: 4. This CDR3 comprises 14 residues. The CDR3 bases are TGTGCCTGGAGGGGACTAGTGATCACAGATACGCAGTATTTT. Encoded protein: CAWRGLVITDTQYF.

The rearrangement links TRBV10-3 to TRBJ2-3, with 9 bases matching TRBD2. CDR3 length equals 15 residues. Germline V gene lookup returns CDR1 ENHRY and CDR2 SYGVKD. Trimming at V came to 5 bases and at J to 0 bases, leaving 3 bases not matched to a gene. CDR3 coding DNA: TGTGCCATCAGTCAGCGGGGGGATAGCACAGATACGCAGTATTTT. It codes for CAISQRGDSTDTQYF.

CDR3 bases: TGCGCCAGCAGCCAAGAGCGGGCGGCATCCTACGAGCAGTACTTC. Amino acid sequence: CASSQERAASYEQYF. The chain has TRBV4-3 and TRBJ2-7, with D possibly TRBD2 on 5 matching bases. Germline V gene lookup returns CDR1 LGHNA and CDR2 YSLEER. V was trimmed by 0 bases and J by 1 base, leaving 10 bases between them. CDR3 length: 15 amino acids.

The chain has TRBV19 and TRBJ1-6, with D maybe TRBD1 (5 bases). Germline CDR1 LNHDA, CDR2 SQIVND (reference sequence). Trimming left V 6 bases short and J 0 bases short, with 15 bases between. The CDR3 runs 17 residues. DNA for the CDR3: TGTGCCAGTAGGTCGGACACCTTCTCCTCCTATAATTCACCCCTCCACTTT. This sequence encodes CASRSDTFSSYNSPLHF.

The chain recombines TRBV15 with TRBJ1-2; possible D gene TRBD1, 6 bases. The CDR3 is 16 residues long. Between the trimmed V and J ends, which lost 2 bases and 1 base, there was a span of 14 bases. The V gene's germline CDR1 is LNHNV and CDR2 YYDKDF (reference sequence). The CDR3 DNA follows: TGTGCCACCAGCAGATCTACAGGGACGGGTAACTATGGCTACACCTTC. Encoded protein: CATSRSTGTGNYGYTF. The full variable domain, with the rest looked up from reference TRBV15 and TRBJ1-2, is DAMVIQNPRYQVTQFGKPVTLSCSQTLNHNVMYWYQQKSSQAPKLLFHYYDKDFNNEADTPDNFQSRRPNTSFCFLDIRSPGLGDTAMYLCATSRSTGTGNYGYTFGSGTRLTVV.

The rearrangement links TRBV2 to TRBJ1-2; perhaps TRBD1 as D (5 bases). The CDR3 loop spans 14 amino acids. The V and J ends lost 3 bases and 4 bases respectively, with 12 bases between them. Germline CDR1 and CDR2: SNHLY and FYNNEI. DNA of the CDR3: TGTGCCAGCAGTGATATGCAGGGAGGCTATGGCTACACCTTC. Amino acids: CASSDMQGGYGYTF.

The chain uses TRBV4-3 and TRBJ1-5, with D possibly matching TRBD1 (6 bases). CDR1 and CDR2 from the germline V gene are LGHNA and YSLEER. V was trimmed by 2 bases and J by 1 base, leaving 12 bases between them. CDR3 size: 16 residues. The CDR3 region has the DNA TGCGCCAGCAGCCAAACCGCGACAGGAAGCAATCAGCCCCAGCATTTT. Residues: CASSQTATGSNQPQHF.

This rearrangement joins TRBV3-1 (or the pseudogene TRBV3-2) to TRBJ1-1, with D possibly TRBD1 on 6 matching bases. Germline V gene sequence: CDR1 LGHDT, CDR2 YNNKEL (reference sequence). V lost 4 bases, J lost 1 base, and 7 bases lay in between. The CDR3 sequence is 13 residues long. The chain's CDR3 is CASSRQANTEAFF. CDR3 in DNA: TGTGCCAGCAGCCGACAGGCGAACACTGAAGCTTTCTTT.

This clone has a handful of counts. The chain couples TRBV5-1 to TRBJ1-5; possibly TRBD1 for D (5 bases). The CDR3 contains 14 residues. Germline lookup yields CDR1 SGHRS and CDR2 YFSETQ. The germline V and J ends were trimmed by 0 bases and 5 bases, with 9 bases remaining between them. CDR3 sequence (DNA): TGCGCCAGCAGCTTGGGGGGCCTATATCAGCCCCAGCATTTT. Encoded protein: CASSLGGLYQPQHF.